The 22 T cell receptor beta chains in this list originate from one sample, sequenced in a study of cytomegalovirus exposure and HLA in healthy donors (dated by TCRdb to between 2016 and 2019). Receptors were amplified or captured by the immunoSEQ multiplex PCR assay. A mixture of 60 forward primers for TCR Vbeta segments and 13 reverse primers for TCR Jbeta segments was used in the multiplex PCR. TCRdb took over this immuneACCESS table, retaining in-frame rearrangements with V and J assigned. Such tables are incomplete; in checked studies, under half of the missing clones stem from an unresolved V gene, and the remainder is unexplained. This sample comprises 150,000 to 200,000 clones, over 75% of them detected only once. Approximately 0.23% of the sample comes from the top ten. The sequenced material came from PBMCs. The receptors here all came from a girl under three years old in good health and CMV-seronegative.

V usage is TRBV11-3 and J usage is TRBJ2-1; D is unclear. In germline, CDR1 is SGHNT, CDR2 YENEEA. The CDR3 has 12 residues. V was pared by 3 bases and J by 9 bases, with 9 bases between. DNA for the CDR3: TGTGCCAGCAGCTTGGAGTCCGGTGAGCAGTTCTTC. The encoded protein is CASSLESGEQFF.

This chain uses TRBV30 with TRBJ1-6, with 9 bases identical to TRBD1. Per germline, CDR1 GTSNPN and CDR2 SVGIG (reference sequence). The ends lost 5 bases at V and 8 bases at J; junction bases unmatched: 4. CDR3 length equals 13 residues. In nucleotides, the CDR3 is TGTGCCTGGGCCCGGGACAGGGATTCACCCCTCCACTTT. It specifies CAWARDRDSPLHF.

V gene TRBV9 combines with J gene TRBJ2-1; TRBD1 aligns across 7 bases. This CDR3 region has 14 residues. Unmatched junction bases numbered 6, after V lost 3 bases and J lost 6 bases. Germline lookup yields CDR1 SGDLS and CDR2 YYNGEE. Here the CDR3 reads CASSEQGLGNEQFF. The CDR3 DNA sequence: TGTGCCAGCAGCGAACAGGGGCTGGGCAATGAGCAGTTCTTC.

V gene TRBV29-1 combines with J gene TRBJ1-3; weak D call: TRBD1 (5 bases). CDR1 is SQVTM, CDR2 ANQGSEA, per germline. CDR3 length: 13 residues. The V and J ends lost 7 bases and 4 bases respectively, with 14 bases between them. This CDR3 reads CSACQGKGNTIYF. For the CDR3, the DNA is TGCAGCGCATGTCAGGGAAAAGGAAACACCATATATTTT.

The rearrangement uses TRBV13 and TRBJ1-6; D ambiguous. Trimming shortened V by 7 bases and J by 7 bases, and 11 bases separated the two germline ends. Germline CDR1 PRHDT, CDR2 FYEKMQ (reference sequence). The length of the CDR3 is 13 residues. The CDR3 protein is CASTAGGNSPLHF. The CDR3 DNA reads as TGTGCCAGCACGGCTGGCGGGAATTCACCCCTCCACTTT.

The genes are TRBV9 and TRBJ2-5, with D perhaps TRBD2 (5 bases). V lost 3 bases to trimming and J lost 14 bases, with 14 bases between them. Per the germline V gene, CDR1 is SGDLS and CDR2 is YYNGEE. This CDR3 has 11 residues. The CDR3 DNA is TGTGCCAGCAGCGCCGGACTGGCTCTCTACTTC. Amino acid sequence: CASSAGLALYF.

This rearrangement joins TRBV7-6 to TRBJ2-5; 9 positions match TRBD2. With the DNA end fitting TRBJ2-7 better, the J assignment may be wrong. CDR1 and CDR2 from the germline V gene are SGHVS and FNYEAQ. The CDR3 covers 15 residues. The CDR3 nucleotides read TGTGCCAGCAGCTCGAGCGGGGGGCTACACTACGAGCAGTACTTC. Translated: CASSSSGGLHYEQYF.

The CDR3 coding sequence is TGTGCCAGCAGCTCGGACATTAACACCATATATTTT. This gives the protein CASSSDINTIYF. The rearrangement joins TRBV7-9 to TRBJ1-3, with D possibly TRBD1 on 5 matching bases. Trimming removed 4 bases at V and 7 bases at J, with 8 bases between. The CDR3 runs to 12 residues. The germline CDR1 and CDR2 sequences are SEHNR and FQNEAQ (reference sequence).

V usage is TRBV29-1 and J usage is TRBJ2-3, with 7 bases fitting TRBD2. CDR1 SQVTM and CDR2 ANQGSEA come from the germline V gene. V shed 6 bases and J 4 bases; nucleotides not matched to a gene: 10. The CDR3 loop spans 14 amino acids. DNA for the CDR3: TGCAGCGTCCAGACTAGACTAGCCCCAGATACGCAGTATTTT. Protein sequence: CSVQTRLAPDTQYF.

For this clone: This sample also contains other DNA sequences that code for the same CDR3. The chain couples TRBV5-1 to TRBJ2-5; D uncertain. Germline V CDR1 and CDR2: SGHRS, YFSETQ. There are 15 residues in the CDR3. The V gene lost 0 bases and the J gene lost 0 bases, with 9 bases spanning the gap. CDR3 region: CASSLVPANQETQYF. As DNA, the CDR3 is TGCGCCAGCAGCTTGGTGCCCGCTAACCAAGAGACCCAGTACTTC.

DNA of the CDR3: TGTGCCAGCAGCGCCCAGCCAGGGGGTGAGCAGTTCTTC. Encoded protein: CASSAQPGGEQFF. The genes are TRBV9 and TRBJ2-1; 7 bases fit TRBD1. This CDR3 region has 13 residues. The germline V gene encodes CDR1 SGDLS and CDR2 YYNGEE. Trimming took 3 bases from V and 9 from J; bases not matched to a gene: 6.

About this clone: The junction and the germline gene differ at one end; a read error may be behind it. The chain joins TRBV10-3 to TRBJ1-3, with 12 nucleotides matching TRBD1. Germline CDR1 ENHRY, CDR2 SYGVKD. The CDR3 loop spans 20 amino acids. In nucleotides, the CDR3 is TGTGCCGTCAGTGAGCACCGGGACAGGGGGCCCTCCAGCTCTGGAAACACCATATATTTT. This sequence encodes CAVSEHRDRGPSSSGNTIYF.

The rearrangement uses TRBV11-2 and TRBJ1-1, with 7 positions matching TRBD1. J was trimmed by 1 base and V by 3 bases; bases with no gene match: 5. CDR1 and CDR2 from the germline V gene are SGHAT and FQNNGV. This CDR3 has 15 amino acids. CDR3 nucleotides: TGTGCCAGCAGCTTTCGACAGGGACGGAACACTGAAGCTTTCTTT. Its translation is CASSFRQGRNTEAFF. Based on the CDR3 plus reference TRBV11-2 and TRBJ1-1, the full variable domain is EAGVAQSPRYKIIEKRQSVAFWCNPISGHATLYWYQQILGQGPKLLIQFQNNGVVDDSQLPKDRFSAERLKGVDSTLKIQPAKLEDSAVYLCASSFRQGRNTEAFFGQGTRLTVV.

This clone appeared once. CDR3 coding DNA: TGTGCCAGCAGTTTCACAGGTCCGAGGTACGAGCAGTACTTC. This gives the protein CASSFTGPRYEQYF. The V and J genes are TRBV27 and TRBJ2-7; D is perhaps TRBD1 (5 bases). V was trimmed by 3 bases and J by 4 bases, leaving 13 bases between them. Per germline, CDR1 MNHEY and CDR2 SMNVEV (reference sequence). The CDR3 runs 14 residues.

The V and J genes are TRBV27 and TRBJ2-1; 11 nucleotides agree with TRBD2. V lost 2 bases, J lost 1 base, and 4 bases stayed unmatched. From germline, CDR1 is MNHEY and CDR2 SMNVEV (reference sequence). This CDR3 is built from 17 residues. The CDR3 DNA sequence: TGTGCCAGCAGTTTAGCCCCTAGCGGGGGGTCCTACAATGAGCAGTTCTTC. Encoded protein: CASSLAPSGGSYNEQFF.

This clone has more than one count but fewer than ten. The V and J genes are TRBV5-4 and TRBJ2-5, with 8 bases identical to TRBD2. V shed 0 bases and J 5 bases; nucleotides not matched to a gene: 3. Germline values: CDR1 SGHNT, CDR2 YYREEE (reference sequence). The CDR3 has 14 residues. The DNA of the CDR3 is TGTGCCAGCAGCTTGGCGGGCGGGGGGGAGACCCAGTACTTC. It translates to CASSLAGGGETQYF.

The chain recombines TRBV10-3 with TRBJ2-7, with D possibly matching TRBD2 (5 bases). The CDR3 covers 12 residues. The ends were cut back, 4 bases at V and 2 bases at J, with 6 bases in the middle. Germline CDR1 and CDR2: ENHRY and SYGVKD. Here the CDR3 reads CAISAGTYEQYF. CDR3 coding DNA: TGTGCCATCAGTGCCGGGACCTACGAGCAGTACTTC.

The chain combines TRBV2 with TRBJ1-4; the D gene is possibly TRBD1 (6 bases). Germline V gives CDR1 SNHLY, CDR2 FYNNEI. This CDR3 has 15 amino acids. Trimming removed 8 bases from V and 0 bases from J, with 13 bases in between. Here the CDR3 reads CASVPRTATNEKLFF. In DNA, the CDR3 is TGTGCCAGCGTACCCAGGACAGCAACTAATGAAAAACTGTTTTTT.

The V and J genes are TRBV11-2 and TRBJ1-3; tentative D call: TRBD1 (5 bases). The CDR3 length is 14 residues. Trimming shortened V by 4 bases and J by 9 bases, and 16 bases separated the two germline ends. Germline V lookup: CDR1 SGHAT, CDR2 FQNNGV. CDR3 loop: CASSSTVAGGTIYF. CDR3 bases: TGTGCCAGCAGCTCGACAGTGGCCGGGGGCACCATATATTTT.

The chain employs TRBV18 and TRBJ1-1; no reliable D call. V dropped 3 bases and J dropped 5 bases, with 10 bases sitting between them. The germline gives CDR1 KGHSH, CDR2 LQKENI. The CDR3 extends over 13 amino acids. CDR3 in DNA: TGTGCCAGCTCACCCAAGTGGAGGACTGAAGCTTTCTTT. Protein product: CASSPKWRTEAFF.

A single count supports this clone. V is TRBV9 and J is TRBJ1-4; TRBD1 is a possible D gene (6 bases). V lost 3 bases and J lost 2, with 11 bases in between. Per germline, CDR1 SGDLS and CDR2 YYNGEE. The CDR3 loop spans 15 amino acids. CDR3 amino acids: CASSAQGYTNEKLFF. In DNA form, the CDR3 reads TGTGCCAGCAGCGCCCAGGGGTACACTAATGAAAAACTGTTTTTT.

CDR3 region: CAWSTGGNQPQHF. The CDR3, as DNA: TGTGCCTGGAGTACAGGGGGCAATCAGCCCCAGCATTTT. The chain joins TRBV30 to TRBJ1-5; 7 bases map to TRBD1. V lost 2 bases and J lost 2; bases outside the gene matches: 0. CDR1 GTSNPN and CDR2 SVGIG come from the germline V gene (reference sequence). The CDR3 totals 13 residues.